A selection of T cell receptor beta chains follows, all from one sample in a study of T-cell reconstitution after alpha-beta-depleted transplantation in children. TCRdb analysed the PCR reads with MiXCR anew, one entry per CDR3 protein. Of around 490,000 distinct CDR3 sequences in the sample, roughly 11% were seen once. The input for sequencing was PBMCs, mostly from graft donor cells, taken 180 days after TCRalphabeta/CD19-depleted stem cell transplant. The receptors derive from a female patient between 2 and 15 years old who had a stem cell transplant for aplastic anemia, so the T cells may come from the graft donor. The CDR3 runs from the conserved cysteine through the conserved F or W. A D gene is named only where the DNA matches it firmly. Size is omitted from some rows. Given values are once, few, many or a class for expanded clones.

v_gene	j_gene	abundance	d_gene	CDR3nt	CDR3aa
TRBV11-2	TRBJ2-2	few	.	TGTGCCAGCAGCTTAGGGGCAGGAATGAACACCGGGGAGCTGTTTTTT	CASSLGAGMNTGELFF
TRBV20-1	TRBJ2-4	.	.	TGCAGTGCTAGAGAATCGGCGGCCAAAAACATTCAGTACTTC	CSARESAAKNIQYF
TRBV5-1	TRBJ2-5	.	TRBD2	TGCGCCAGCAGCCTAACCGGGAGGGAGTACCAAGAGACCCAGTACTTC	CASSLTGREYQETQYF
TRBV12-3/TRBV12-4	TRBJ2-1	.	TRBD2	TGTGCCAGCAGTTTAAAGCGGGAGAATCACAATGAGCAGTTCTTC	CASSLKRENHNEQFF
TRBV29-1	TRBJ2-3	many	TRBD2	TGCAGCGTTGGACTAGCGGGAGGGCCAGCAGATACGCAGTATTTT	CSVGLAGGPADTQYF
TRBV20-1	TRBJ2-5	.	.	TGCAGTGCGGGGATCTGGGAGACCCAGTACTTC	CSAGIWETQYF
TRBV28	TRBJ1-5	few	.	TGTGCCAGCAGTTTTGAGGTCAGGAGTGATAGCAATCAGCCCCAGCATTTT	CASSFEVRSDSNQPQHF
TRBV18	TRBJ2-1	.	TRBD2	TGTCCCAGCTCACCTGGACTAGCGGGAGAGGGAAAGCAGTTCTTC	CPSSPGLAGEGKQFF
TRBV20-1	TRBJ2-1	.	.	TGCAGTAAGACGACCGGGACAAAGTCCTACAATGAGCAGTTCTTC	CSKTTGTKSYNEQFF
TRBV18	TRBJ1-1	many	.	TGTGCCAGCTCAAGACAACAGGGGAACACTGAAGCTTTCTTT	CASSRQQGNTEAFF
TRBV10-3	TRBJ2-1	.	TRBD2	TGTGCCATCAGTGACCAGCGGGAGCGGTACAATGAGCAGTTCTTC	CAISDQRERYNEQFF
TRBV28	TRBJ1-5	few	TRBD1	TGTGCCAGCAGCCCAGACAGGGTAGGTGATCAGCCCCAGCATTTT	CASSPDRVGDQPQHF
TRBV7-8	TRBJ2-7	.	.	TGTGCCAGCAGCTTAGGGGCAGGGGAAGCCTACGAGCAGTACTTC	CASSLGAGEAYEQYF
TRBV3-1	TRBJ1-1	few	.	TGTGCCAGCAGCCAAGATCTTGCGGGGCTTAGGAACACTGAAGCTTTCTTT	CASSQDLAGLRNTEAFF
TRBV7-6	TRBJ2-5	.	TRBD2	TGTGCCAGCAGCCCAGCGGGAGGGCGGGAGACCCAGTACTTC	CASSPAGGRETQYF
TRBV5-1	TRBJ2-3	.	TRBD2	TGCGCCAGCGCACCGGGGACTAGCGGCCTAACAGATACGCAGTATTTT	CASAPGTSGLTDTQYF
TRBV7-6	TRBJ2-7	.	TRBD1	TGTGCCAGCAGCTCCCCAGGAAGGACAGGGAGGCGCGAGCAGTACTTC	CASSSPGRTGRREQYF
TRBV20-1	TRBJ2-1	.	TRBD2	TGCAGTGCTAGAGGGCCTAGCGGGAGATCCTACAATGAGCAGTTCTTC	CSARGPSGRSYNEQFF
TRBV7-2	TRBJ2-1	few	TRBD2	TGTGCCAGCAGCTTAGTCCCGGGGGGGAGCTCCTACAATGAGCAGTTCTTC	CASSLVPGGSSYNEQFF
TRBV12-3/TRBV12-4	TRBJ2-1	.	TRBD2	TGTGCCAGCAGTCCACCCCCTCTAGCGGGAAACAATGAGCAGTTCTTC	CASSPPPLAGNNEQFF
TRBV7-3	TRBJ1-2	.	.	TGTGCCAGCAGCGGACAGTTGGGGAACGGCTACACCTTC	CASSGQLGNGYTF
TRBV20-1	TRBJ2-3	.	TRBD2	TGCAGTGCTAGAAGGACTAGCGGGAGCCCTAGCACAGATACGCAGTATTTT	CSARRTSGSPSTDTQYF
TRBV28	TRBJ2-7	.	.	TGTGCCAGCAGTAATCTCGGGCTAGCGCAAATCCCTCCTCCTTTGTACGAGCAGTACTTC	CASSNLGLAQIPPPLYEQYF
TRBV9	TRBJ2-2	few	.	TGTGCCAGCAGCTGGGGCGCCGGGGAGCTGTTTTTT	CASSWGAGELFF
TRBV5-1	TRBJ2-1	few	.	TGCGCCAGCAGCTTGGCCACTTACATCTCCTACAATGAGCAGTTCTTC	CASSLATYISYNEQFF
TRBV9	TRBJ2-7	.	.	TGTGCCAGCAGCGTAGAAACCCGGGGAGAGCAGTACTTC	CASSVETRGEQYF
TRBV7-9	TRBJ2-5	.	TRBD2	TGTGCCAGCAGTAGGGCGGGGGGGCCCGCGGAGACCCAGTACTTC	CASSRAGGPAETQYF
TRBV5-1	TRBJ1-4	few	TRBD1	TGCGCCAGCAGCTTGGGGCCGGGACAGGGTCTAACTAATGAAAAACTGTTTTTT	CASSLGPGQGLTNEKLFF
TRBV20-1	TRBJ1-5	many	.	TGCAGTGCTAGAGATCCGCGGGGCCGGTCTCAGCCCCAGCATTTT	CSARDPRGRSQPQHF
TRBV27	TRBJ2-2	.	.	TGTGCCAGCAGTGTAACCGGGTCCTACACCGGGGAGCTGTTTTTT	CASSVTGSYTGELFF
TRBV7-9	TRBJ1-1	.	.	TGTGCCAGCAGCTTAGAGCCAGGGCTGAACACTGAAGCTTTCTTT	CASSLEPGLNTEAFF
TRBV20-1	TRBJ1-2	.	.	TGCAGTGCTCCATATGGCTACACCTTC	CSAPYGYTF
TRBV15	TRBJ2-3	.	.	TGTGCCACCAGCAGAGATGTCCCGATCGTGCAGTATTTT	CATSRDVPIVQYF
TRBV4-3	TRBJ2-2	.	.	TGCGCCAGCAGCCAAGATCCCGGATACGTTGTCACCGGGGAGCTGTTTTTT	CASSQDPGYVVTGELFF
TRBV27	TRBJ1-3	few	TRBD1	TGTGCCACAGATGCAGGGGGCTTTGGAAACACCATATATTTT	CATDAGGFGNTIYF
TRBV20-1	TRBJ2-5	.	TRBD2	TGCAGTGCTATCTGGGGACTAGCGGGAGAGACCCAGTACTTC	CSAIWGLAGETQYF
TRBV3-1	TRBJ2-7	few	TRBD1	TGTGCCAGCAGCCAAGACCCGACAGGGGGCGGCTCCTACGAGCAGTACTTC	CASSQDPTGGGSYEQYF
TRBV20-1	TRBJ1-5	.	TRBD1	TGCAGTGCTAGAAGGCTTCGGACAGGGGTGAAACATGGCAATCAGCCCCAGCATTTT	CSARRLRTGVKHGNQPQHF
TRBV7-6	TRBJ2-5	.	.	TGTGCCAGCAGCGGGAGACTAGACAGCCAGTACTTC	CASSGRLDSQYF
TRBV24-1	TRBJ2-3	.	.	TGTGCCACCGCCGGCCCTCCGGGTGACACAGATACGCAGTATTTT	CATAGPPGDTDTQYF
TRBV20-1	TRBJ2-3	few	TRBD1	TGCGCCAACTCAGGGGGTTGGCCCCTCTTACCTACCCCCAGAGATACGCAGTATTTT	CANSGGWPLLPTPRDTQYF
TRBV27	TRBJ1-2	.	.	TGTGCCAGCAGTTCCCGACAGCCCTTAAACTATGGCTACACCTTC	CASSSRQPLNYGYTF
TRBV5-1	TRBJ2-7	.	TRBD2	TGCGCCAGCAGCTTGATGCGGGGGAGAACCTACGAGCAGTACTTC	CASSLMRGRTYEQYF
TRBV11-2	TRBJ2-1	many	TRBD2	TGTGCCAGCAGCTTAAGGGCTAGCGGCCTTATTCATGAGCAGTTCTTC	CASSLRASGLIHEQFF
TRBV19	TRBJ2-3	.	.	TGTGCCAGTAGTATAGGCATCTTGACAGATACGCAGTATTTT	CASSIGILTDTQYF
TRBV12-3/TRBV12-4	TRBJ1-1	few	.	TGTGCCAGCACGGATTCCTCGGCGGGAAACACTGAAGCTTTCTTT	CASTDSSAGNTEAFF
TRBV18	TRBJ2-3	.	TRBD2	TGTGCCAGCTCACCGGTCCGACTAGCGGGGGACCGCACAGATACGCAGTATTTT	CASSPVRLAGDRTDTQYF
TRBV5-1	TRBJ2-2	.	.	TGCGCCAGCAGGAGGGCCGGCAGGGACGGGGAGCTGTTTTTT	CASRRAGRDGELFF
TRBV15	TRBJ2-3	few	TRBD2	TGTGCCACCAGCAGAGATAAAAAGGCGGGAGGTTCCACAGATACGCAGTATTTT	CATSRDKKAGGSTDTQYF
TRBV7-2	TRBJ1-2	many	.	TGTGCCAGCAGCTCACAGGGCGGAGGCTATGGCTACACCTTC	CASSSQGGGYGYTF
TRBV3-1	TRBJ2-1	few	.	TGTGCCAGCAGCCAATCTGCTGTACTTTACAATGAGCAGTTCTTC	CASSQSAVLYNEQFF
TRBV5-1	TRBJ1-1	.	.	TGCGCCAGCAGCCGACAGAGGCCCACTGAAGCTTTCTTT	CASSRQRPTEAFF
TRBV29-1	TRBJ2-1	many	TRBD1	TGCAGCGTTGAAGATCTTCTTGCCGGACAGGGGGCCTACAATGAGCAGTTCTTC	CSVEDLLAGQGAYNEQFF
TRBV5-1	TRBJ2-7	once	TRBD2	TGCGCCAGCAGCTTGGGTTGGCTAGCGGGGTACTACGAGCAGTACTTC	CASSLGWLAGYYEQYF